This TCR beta chain was identified during a study of radiotherapy plus CTLA-4 blockade in lung cancer (dated 2018 in TCRdb). Background on the whole study: Among the enrolled patients, approximately 18% had an objective response, and about 29% reached disease control.

The library was built by means of the immunoSEQ multiplex PCR assay. TCRdb re-hosts the immuneACCESS table, in-frame sequences only. Its copies lack some clones; in the studies checked, an unresolved V gene accounts for under half of them, and the cause for the rest is not known. The sample data list tens of thousands of clones, and 60% to 75% of these were observed just once. Clones ranked in the top ten supply 4% of the sample. Details on this clone: Its antigen has not been determined. No clone much larger than this one lies a single base away; base qualities are absent.

Per the germline V gene, SGHRS is the CDR1 and YFSETQ is the CDR2. The CDR3 has 16 amino acids, counting the end cysteine and phenylalanine. The CDR3 DNA has 48 bases and is translated from base 1. Clipping removes 2 bases from V and 7 bases from J, with 6 as the unmatched junction base count. The study tested focal radiation therapy combined with CTLA-4 blockade (ipilimumab) in patients with chemo-refractory metastatic non-small-cell lung cancer. The study at large found these results: The strongest predictors of response, as reported, were early dynamic changes in blood T cell clones along with a rise in serum interferon-beta after radiation. After treatment with radiotherapy and ipilimumab, TCR clones that came from tumors expanded in the peripheral blood.

This TCR came from a human donor with non-small cell lung cancer who had stable disease on radiotherapy plus ipilimumab. The rearranged segments are TRBV5-1 and TRBJ2-1, with 13 bases aligning to TRBD2. Sample: peripheral blood, taken from a patient treated with radiotherapy plus ipilimumab. The CDR3 sequence is CASSLPGLAGWNEQFF. The nucleotides are TGCGCCAGCAGCTTACCGGGACTAGCGGGATGGAATGAGCAGTTCTTC. Supplemented by the reference TRBV5-1 and TRBJ2-1 proteins around the CDR3, the complete variable domain is KAGVTQTPRYLIKTRGQQVTLSCSPISGHRSVSWYQQTPGQGLQFLFEYFSETQRNKGNFPGRFSGRQFSNSRSEMNVSTLELGDSALYLCASSLPGLAGWNEQFFGPGTRLTVL.